A selection of T cell receptor beta chains follows, all from one sample in a study of T cell repertoires in cytomegalovirus infection. TCRdb re-analysed the reads in MiXCR, keeping a single row per CDR3 protein. In the table there are about half a million distinct CDR3 sequences, 30% to 35% of which are singletons. These receptors lack a known antigen. This sample comprised cultured PBMCs, obtained from culture after CMV antigen stimulation. The receptors were sampled from a human donor in good health (CMV status not recorded). Some clones in this sample may be carry-over from other donors' samples. Both conserved end residues are part of each CDR3. Each record gives: J gene, V gene, D gene, clone size, CDR3 protein, CDR3 DNA. D genes are given only for firm matches. A clone size is listed for some rows: how often the clone was seen (once, few, many), or a class if it is expanded.

J: TRBJ2-6
V: TRBV6-1
D: TRBD1
size: few
CDR3: CASSEVGQGSDVLTF
DNA: TGTGCCAGCAGTGAAGTGGGACAGGGGTCGGACGTCCTGACTTTC

J: TRBJ2-1
V: TRBV7-3
D: NA
size: NA
CDR3: CASSPGSESYNEQFF
DNA: TGTGCCAGCAGCCCCGGGAGCGAATCCTACAATGAGCAGTTCTTC

J: TRBJ1-2
V: TRBV6-8
D: NA
size: NA
CDR3: CASSYFVRGYTF
DNA: TGTGCCAGCAGTTATTTCGTTAGAGGCTACACCTTC

J: TRBJ2-2
V: TRBV12-3/TRBV12-4
D: NA
size: NA
CDR3: CASSLIVSGELFF
DNA: TGTGCCAGCAGTTTAATAGTCTCCGGGGAGCTGTTTTTT

J: TRBJ2-7
V: TRBV7-3
D: TRBD2
size: NA
CDR3: CASSLGGSIGEQYF
DNA: TGTGCCAGCAGCTTGGGCGGGAGTATTGGTGAGCAGTACTTC

J: TRBJ2-1
V: TRBV18
D: NA
size: NA
CDR3: CASSQTGLLNEQFF
DNA: TGTGCCAGCTCACAAACGGGACTCCTAAATGAGCAGTTCTTC

J: TRBJ2-6
V: TRBV2
D: NA
size: NA
CDR3: CASSEQGSSGANVLTF
DNA: TGTGCCAGCAGTGAACAGGGGAGCTCTGGGGCCAACGTCCTGACTTTC

J: TRBJ2-1
V: TRBV7-2
D: TRBD1
size: many
CDR3: CASSPAGGADGNEQFF
DNA: TGTGCCAGCAGCCCCGCAGGGGGCGCGGATGGCAATGAGCAGTTCTTC

J: TRBJ2-5
V: TRBV28
D: TRBD1
size: few
CDR3: CASSLLYPDAGGSRETQYF
DNA: TGTGCCAGCAGTTTATTGTATCCTGACGCAGGGGGCAGCAGGGAGACCCAGTACTTC

J: TRBJ2-3
V: TRBV5-8
D: NA
size: NA
CDR3: CASSFGGALGDTQYF
DNA: TGTGCCAGCAGCTTTGGCGGAGCCCTCGGAGATACGCAGTATTTT

J: TRBJ2-2
V: TRBV11-3
D: NA
size: NA
CDR3: CASSLRGGGFNTGELFF
DNA: TGTGCCAGCAGCCTCCGAGGGGGGGGTTTTAACACCGGGGAGCTGTTTTTT

J: TRBJ2-7
V: TRBV12-3/TRBV12-4
D: NA
size: NA
CDR3: CASSPRRRSYEQYF
DNA: TGTGCCAGCAGTCCGAGACGTCGGTCCTACGAGCAGTACTTC

J: TRBJ2-3
V: TRBV7-6
D: TRBD1
size: NA
CDR3: CASSGFASWDREGDTQYF
DNA: TGTGCCAGCAGCGGCTTTGCCAGCTGGGACAGGGAGGGAGATACGCAGTATTTT

J: TRBJ1-2
V: TRBV28
D: TRBD1
size: NA
CDR3: CASRTGAIYGYTF
DNA: TGTGCCAGCAGGACAGGGGCCATCTATGGCTACACCTTC

J: TRBJ2-1
V: TRBV29-1
D: TRBD2
size: NA
CDR3: CSVEAGIGLAGSYNEQFF
DNA: TGCAGCGTTGAGGCAGGAATTGGACTAGCGGGATCCTACAATGAGCAGTTCTTC

J: TRBJ1-2
V: TRBV7-8
D: TRBD1
size: NA
CDR3: CASSPRRDRPNYGYTF
DNA: TGTGCCAGCAGCCCCCGGAGGGACAGGCCCAACTATGGCTACACCTTC

J: TRBJ2-1
V: TRBV27
D: NA
size: NA
CDR3: CASSPRGTGYREQFF
DNA: TGTGCCAGCAGCCCCAGGGGGACTGGCTACAGGGAGCAGTTCTTC

J: TRBJ1-2
V: TRBV12-3/TRBV12-4
D: TRBD1
size: NA
CDR3: CASNTGGTYGYTF
DNA: TGTGCCAGCAACACAGGGGGCACCTATGGCTACACCTTC

J: TRBJ2-5
V: TRBV29-1
D: NA
size: few
CDR3: CSVDRVDQETQYF
DNA: TGCAGCGTTGACCGGGTAGACCAAGAGACCCAGTACTTC

J: TRBJ2-1
V: TRBV5-4
D: TRBD2
size: few
CDR3: CASSFAGVNEQFF
DNA: TGTGCCAGCAGCTTTGCGGGAGTCAATGAGCAGTTCTTC

J: TRBJ2-5
V: TRBV7-2
D: TRBD2
size: many
CDR3: CATSGTSIGLSRWTQYF
DNA: TGTGCCACCAGCGGGACTAGCATCGGATTAAGCCGGTGGACCCAGTACTTC

J: TRBJ1-4
V: TRBV12-3/TRBV12-4
D: TRBD1
size: many
CDR3: CASSFRTGDEKLFF
DNA: TGTGCCAGCAGTTTTCGGACAGGGGATGAAAAACTGTTTTTT

J: TRBJ2-1
V: TRBV5-4
D: TRBD2
size: many
CDR3: CASSLGGTSVNNEQFF
DNA: TGTGCCAGCAGCTTGGGTGGGACTAGCGTAAACAATGAGCAGTTCTTC

J: TRBJ2-1
V: TRBV11-2
D: TRBD2
size: few
CDR3: CASSQAGAFNEQFF
DNA: TGTGCCAGCAGCCAAGCGGGAGCTTTTAATGAGCAGTTCTTC

J: TRBJ2-7
V: TRBV19
D: NA
size: many
CDR3: CASRQTTTYEQYF
DNA: TGTGCCAGTAGACAAACGACAACCTACGAGCAGTACTTC

J: TRBJ1-2
V: TRBV7-2
D: TRBD1
size: NA
CDR3: CASSRAGQGDYGYTF
DNA: TGTGCCAGCAGCCGCGCTGGACAGGGAGACTATGGCTACACCTTC

J: TRBJ2-7
V: TRBV11-2
D: NA
size: NA
CDR3: CASSRPWDLFAYEQYF
DNA: TGTGCCAGCAGCCGCCCGTGGGACCTGTTTGCCTACGAGCAGTACTTC

J: TRBJ2-1
V: TRBV7-6
D: NA
size: many
CDR3: CASSSLTSSYNEQFF
DNA: TGTGCCAGCAGCTCCCTGACCAGTTCCTACAATGAGCAGTTCTTC

J: TRBJ2-1
V: TRBV11-2
D: NA
size: NA
CDR3: CASGSRAYNEQFF
DNA: TGTGCCAGCGGGAGTAGGGCCTACAATGAGCAGTTCTTC

J: TRBJ2-4
V: TRBV11-2
D: NA
size: NA
CDR3: CASSLTPDIQYF
DNA: TGTGCCAGCAGCTTAACCCCCGACATTCAGTACTTC

J: TRBJ2-7
V: TRBV6-5
D: NA
size: few
CDR3: CASSRTGSSEQYF
DNA: TGTGCCAGCAGTCGTACAGGGTCCTCCGAGCAGTACTTC

J: TRBJ2-2
V: TRBV24-1
D: NA
size: NA
CDR3: CATGGGDGELFF
DNA: TGTGCCACCGGAGGGGGAGACGGGGAGCTGTTTTTT

J: TRBJ2-1
V: TRBV6-5
D: TRBD2
size: few
CDR3: CASSYSTSGTYNEQFF
DNA: TGTGCCAGCAGTTACTCGACTAGCGGGACCTACAATGAGCAGTTCTTC

J: TRBJ1-2
V: TRBV10-3
D: TRBD1
size: NA
CDR3: CAISESGTDFYGYTF
DNA: TGTGCCATCAGTGAGTCCGGGACAGACTTCTATGGCTACACCTTC

J: TRBJ2-5
V: TRBV20-1
D: TRBD1
size: few
CDR3: CSASYPGGQTQYF
DNA: TGCAGTGCTAGTTATCCAGGGGGCCAGACCCAGTACTTC

J: TRBJ1-5
V: TRBV7-6
D: TRBD1
size: NA
CDR3: CASSSQGAQPQHF
DNA: TGTGCCAGCAGCTCCCAGGGGGCCCAGCCCCAGCATTTT

J: TRBJ2-7
V: TRBV20-1
D: NA
size: few
CDR3: CSAAPTPLSEQYF
DNA: TGCAGTGCTGCCCCCACTCCCCTTAGCGAGCAGTACTTC

J: TRBJ1-1
V: TRBV20-1
D: NA
size: few
CDR3: CSALGVTSEAFF
DNA: TGCAGTGCGCTAGGGGTGACAAGTGAAGCTTTCTTT

J: TRBJ2-1
V: TRBV5-6
D: NA
size: few
CDR3: CASSAIKVSSYNEQFF
DNA: TGTGCCAGCAGCGCTATTAAGGTGAGCTCCTACAATGAGCAGTTCTTC

J: TRBJ1-4
V: TRBV7-2
D: NA
size: many
CDR3: CASSLEGVINEKLFF
DNA: TGTGCCAGCAGCTTAGAAGGGGTGATTAATGAAAAACTGTTTTTT

J: TRBJ2-1
V: TRBV14
D: TRBD1
size: few
CDR3: CASSRGTGLSYNEQFF
DNA: TGTGCCAGCAGCCGAGGGACAGGACTCTCCTACAATGAGCAGTTCTTC

J: TRBJ2-3
V: TRBV6-5
D: NA
size: few
CDR3: CASGYSVGTQYF
DNA: TGTGCCAGCGGTTACTCAGTTGGTACGCAGTATTTT

J: TRBJ2-1
V: TRBV19
D: TRBD2
size: NA
CDR3: CASSSGLAGDRNEQFF
DNA: TGTGCCAGTAGTTCAGGACTAGCGGGAGATCGCAATGAGCAGTTCTTC

J: TRBJ2-1
V: TRBV27
D: TRBD2
size: NA
CDR3: CASYLSGKINEQFF
DNA: TGTGCCAGCTACCTTAGCGGGAAAATCAATGAGCAGTTCTTC

J: TRBJ2-4
V: TRBV11-2
D: NA
size: NA
CDR3: CASSLSGTANIQYF
DNA: TGTGCCAGCAGCTTGTCGGGGACCGCAAACATTCAGTACTTC

J: TRBJ1-1
V: TRBV19
D: TRBD1
size: NA
CDR3: CASTTDRGLTEAFF
DNA: TGTGCCAGTACTACGGACAGGGGGCTGACTGAAGCTTTCTTT

J: TRBJ2-3
V: TRBV6-8
D: TRBD1
size: NA
CDR3: CASSSPGQGVDTQYF
DNA: TGTGCCAGCAGTTCCCCGGGACAGGGGGTAGATACGCAGTATTTT

J: TRBJ2-1
V: TRBV7-9
D: TRBD2
size: NA
CDR3: CASSTSGLAGDNEQFF
DNA: TGTGCCAGCAGCACCTCGGGACTAGCGGGGGACAATGAGCAGTTCTTC

J: TRBJ2-7
V: TRBV7-2
D: TRBD2
size: NA
CDR3: CASSLWAGAGVGEQYF
DNA: TGTGCCAGCAGCCTCTGGGCGGGAGCGGGAGTGGGCGAGCAGTACTTC

J: TRBJ1-2
V: TRBV6-1
D: TRBD1
size: many
CDR3: CASTDRGRLRGYTF
DNA: TGTGCCAGCACAGACAGGGGCCGATTGCGGGGCTACACCTTC

J: TRBJ1-2
V: TRBV6-1
D: NA
size: few
CDR3: CASSPAGQTNYGYTF
DNA: TGTGCCAGCAGCCCCGCTGGACAAACTAACTATGGCTACACCTTC